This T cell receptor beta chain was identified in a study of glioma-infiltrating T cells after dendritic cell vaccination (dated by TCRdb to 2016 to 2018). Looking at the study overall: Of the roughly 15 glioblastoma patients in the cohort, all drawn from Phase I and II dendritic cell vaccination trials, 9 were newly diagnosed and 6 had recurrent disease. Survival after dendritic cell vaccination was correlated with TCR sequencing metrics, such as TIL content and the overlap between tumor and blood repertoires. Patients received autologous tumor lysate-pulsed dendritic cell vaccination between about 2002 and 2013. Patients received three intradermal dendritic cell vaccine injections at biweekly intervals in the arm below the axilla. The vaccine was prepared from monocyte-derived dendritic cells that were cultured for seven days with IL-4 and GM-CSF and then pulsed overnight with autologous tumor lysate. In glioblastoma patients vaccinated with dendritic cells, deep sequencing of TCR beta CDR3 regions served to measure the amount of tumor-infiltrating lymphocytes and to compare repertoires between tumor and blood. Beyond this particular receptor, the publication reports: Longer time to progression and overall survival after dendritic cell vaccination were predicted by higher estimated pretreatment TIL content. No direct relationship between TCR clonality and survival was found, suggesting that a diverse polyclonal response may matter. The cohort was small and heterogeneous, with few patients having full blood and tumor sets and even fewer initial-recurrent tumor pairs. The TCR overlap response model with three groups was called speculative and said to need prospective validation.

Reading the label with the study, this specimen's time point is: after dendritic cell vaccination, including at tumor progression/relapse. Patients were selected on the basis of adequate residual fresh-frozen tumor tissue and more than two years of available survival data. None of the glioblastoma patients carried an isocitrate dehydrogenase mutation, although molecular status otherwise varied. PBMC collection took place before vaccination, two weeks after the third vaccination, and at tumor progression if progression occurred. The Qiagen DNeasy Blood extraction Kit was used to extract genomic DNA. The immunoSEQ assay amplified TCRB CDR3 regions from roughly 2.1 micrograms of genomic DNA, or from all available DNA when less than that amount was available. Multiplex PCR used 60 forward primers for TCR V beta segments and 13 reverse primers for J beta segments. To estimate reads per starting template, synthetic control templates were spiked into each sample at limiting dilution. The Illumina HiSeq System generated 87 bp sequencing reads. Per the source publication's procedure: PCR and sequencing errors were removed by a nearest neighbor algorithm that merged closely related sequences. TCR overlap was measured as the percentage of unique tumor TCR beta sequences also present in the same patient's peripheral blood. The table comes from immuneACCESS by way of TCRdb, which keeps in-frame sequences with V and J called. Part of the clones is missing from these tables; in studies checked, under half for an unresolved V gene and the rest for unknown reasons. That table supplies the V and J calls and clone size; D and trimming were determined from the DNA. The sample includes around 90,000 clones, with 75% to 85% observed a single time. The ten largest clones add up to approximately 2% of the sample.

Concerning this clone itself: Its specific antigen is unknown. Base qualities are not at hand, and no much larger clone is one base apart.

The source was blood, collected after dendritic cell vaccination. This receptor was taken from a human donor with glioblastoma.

The DNA sequence follows: TGTGCCAGCGTCGACAGGGGGTGGTACAATGAGCAGTTCTTC. The translation is CASVDRGWYNEQFF. The rearranged segments are TRBV2 and TRBJ2-1; TRBD1 aligns with 9 central bases. The germline V gene encodes CDR1 SNHLY and CDR2 FYNNEI. The CDR3 has 14 amino acids, counting the end cysteine and phenylalanine. Only CDR3 DNA is held: 42 bases, read in frame from base 1. From V the trimming removes 8 bases and from J it removes 4 bases, while the gene matches leave 6 bases of the junction unaccounted for. Joined to the reference TRBV2 and TRBJ2-1 proteins, this CDR3 gives the full variable domain: EPEVTQTPSHQVTQMGQEVILRCVPISNHLYFYWYRQILGQKVEFLVSFYNNEISEKSEIFDDQFSVERPDGSNFTLKIRSTKLEDSAMYFCASVDRGWYNEQFFGPGTRLTVL.